Described below is a single T cell receptor (beta chain) sequence and its context. CDR3 length: 14 residues. Trimming removed 3 bases from V and 5 bases from J, with 13 bases in between. Germline V gene sequence: CDR1 LNHDA, CDR2 SQIVND (reference sequence). Using immunoSEQ multiplex PCR, the repertoire was profiled, and TCRdb retains in-frame clones only, with some absent. The top ten hold 3% to 4.5% of the sample, which has some 60,000 clones, about nine tenths seen once. The data belong to a study of OX40 agonist ivuxolimab in advanced cancers. This chain links TRBV19 with TRBJ2-5; tentatively, D is TRBD2 (6 bases). The source of this sequence is an adult with an advanced solid tumor such as melanoma, head and neck, liver or kidney cancer. The input for sequencing was CD4+ or CD8+ T cells sorted from blood, taken in a trial of the OX40 agonist ivuxolimab. The CDR3 is CASSIPGGYETQYF. Here the CDR3 DNA reads TGTGCCAGTAGTATCCCCGGAGGGTACGAGACCCAGTACTTC.